These 6 T cell receptor beta chains share one sample of origin, sequenced in a study of blood T cell repertoires in COVID-19 (dated by TCRdb to the early 2020s). The protocol used for the library was the immunoSEQ multiplex PCR assay. Drawn from immuneACCESS, this table holds only the in-frame rearrangements with V and J called that TCRdb kept. Clones are partly lost; checked studies trace under half to an unresolved V gene and leave the rest unexplained. The sample table records roughly 70,000 clones; roughly 90% of these occur just once. Of the sample, approximately 1.3% falls within the top ten clones. Sequencing was done on a sample of peripheral blood. Receptors originate from a man in his 60s with acute or convalescent COVID-19.

This chain joins TRBV2 and TRBJ2-5, with D possibly matching TRBD1 (6 bases). The V gene's germline CDR1 is SNHLY and CDR2 FYNNEI. V gave up 5 bases and J gave up 2 bases, with 12 bases separating them. The CDR3 extends over 14 amino acids. CDR3 nucleotides: TGTGCCAGCAGTTTGGGGGCAGAGCAAGAGACCCAGTACTTC. Translated, it gives CASSLGAEQETQYF.

This clone was picked up one time. This chain links TRBV5-4 with TRBJ2-1; 13 bases match TRBD2. The CDR3 runs to 15 residues. The J segment lost 9 bases and the V segment lost 3 bases, leaving 6 bases of the junction unmatched. Germline lookup yields CDR1 SGHNT and CDR2 YYREEE (reference sequence). CDR3 amino acids: CASSSGLAGDGEQFF. CDR3 sequence (DNA): TGTGCCAGCAGCTCAGGACTAGCGGGGGATGGTGAGCAGTTCTTC.

The chain carries TRBV24-1 and TRBJ2-5; D is ambiguous. V dropped 3 bases and J dropped 5 bases, with 3 bases sitting between them. CDR1 is KGHDR and CDR2 is SFDVKD in the germline V gene. The CDR3 runs to 11 residues. The chain's CDR3 is CATSDAETQYF. The CDR3 DNA is TGTGCCACCAGTGATGCGGAGACCCAGTACTTC.

The genes are TRBV24-1 and TRBJ1-1, with 11 bases identical to TRBD1. The length of the CDR3 is 13 residues. With 7 bases clipped from V and 4 bases from J, the junction kept 1 base outside the gene matches. Germline V CDR1 and CDR2: KGHDR, SFDVKD. CDR3 sequence (DNA): TGTGCCACCAGGGGGACAGGGGGCACTGAAGCTTTCTTT. This sequence encodes CATRGTGGTEAFF.

The rearrangement joins TRBV4-1 to TRBJ1-6, with D hard to call. Germline V gives CDR1 MGHRA, CDR2 YSYEKL. Trimming cost V 4 bases and J 9 bases, with 13 bases left between them. The CDR3 spans 14 residues. CDR3 protein: CASSLTPEISPLHF. The DNA for the CDR3 is TGCGCCAGCAGCCTCACTCCGGAGATTTCACCCCTCCACTTT.

The chain is built from TRBV27 and TRBJ2-2; a weak D match, TRBD1 (6 bases). The CDR3 covers 16 residues. V gave up 5 bases and J gave up 6 bases, with 19 bases separating them. Germline lookup yields CDR1 MNHEY and CDR2 SMNVEV (reference sequence). The CDR3 loop is CASSGARGPRPGELFF. CDR3 sequence (DNA): TGTGCCAGCAGTGGCGCCAGGGGACCAAGGCCCGGGGAGCTGTTTTTT.